The clone carrying this TCR beta chain was counted ten times or more. The antigen remains unidentified. This CDR3 region has 13 residues. The V gene's germline CDR1 is SGHTA and CDR2 FQGNSA. V lost 1 base, J lost 6 bases, and 8 bases lay in between. These data belong to a study of T cells in Graves' hyperthyroidism and ophthalmopathy. TCR beta CDR3 regions were amplified from RNA. HTBI primers drove first-round RT-PCR of the TCR CDR3. TCRdb called the multiplex PCR reads again in MiXCR, with one record for every CDR3 protein. The sample holds about 590,000 distinct CDR3 sequences, 15% to 18% seen once. Study-wide points: Most clonotypes expanded in thyroid above 0.001 were likewise present in blood. Ophthalmopathy was separated from stable hyperthyroidism by a 13 V-J model.

PBMCs came from 7.5 to 10 ml fresh peripheral blood. This TCR was sampled from a woman aged 25 to 39 with Graves' hyperthyroidism. Sequenced input: blood. The V gene is TRBV7-2, the J gene TRBJ2-3; D possibly uses TRBD1 or TRBD2 (5 bases each). In nucleotides, the CDR3 is TGTGCCAGCAGCTTAGGCTGGGGGGATACGCAGTATTTT. Protein sequence: CASSLGWGDTQYF.